This entry is about one T cell receptor (beta chain). Clones were sequenced by immunoSEQ multiplex PCR, and TCRdb holds only the in-frame ones, with some missing. The repertoire consists of some 260,000 clones, with approximately 90% occurring once and the leading ten covering 2.1%. V shed 0 bases, J shed 4 bases, and the junction held 4 bases outside the gene matches. The CDR3 loop spans 16 amino acids. Germline values: CDR1 LGHDT, CDR2 YNNKEL (reference sequence). The record originates from a study of blood T cell repertoires in COVID-19. Study-wide background: Specimens from acute and convalescent COVID-19 originated in the United States, Italy and Spain. In each case, the material was cDNA or gDNA derived from T cells, B-cell-depleted T cells, or PBMCs.

The TCR comes from a middle-aged woman who had recovered from COVID-19. The gene calls are TRBV3-1 (or the pseudogene TRBV3-2) and TRBJ2-3, with TRBD2 matching 10 bases. Specimen: peripheral blood. The CDR3 nucleotides are TGTGCCAGCAGCCAAGATGCTAGCGGGGGCGCAGATACGCAGTATTTT. Protein sequence: CASSQDASGGADTQYF.